This TCR beta chain was found in a study of blood T cell repertoires in COVID-19. For the study at large: Donors in the United States, Italy and Spain gave samples during acute or convalescent COVID-19.

Sequenced by immunoSEQ multiplex PCR; TCRdb stores in-frame clones only, minus some. The table includes approximately 280,000 clones, roughly 87% detected once. Sample: PBMCs or T cells enriched from blood (not recorded which). The receptor comes from a woman aged 35 to 49 who had recovered from COVID-19.

In DNA form, the CDR3 reads TGCGCCAGCAGCCACGATGGACTAGCGGGTGCTTACGAGCAGTACTTC. Translation: CASSHDGLAGAYEQYF. V usage is TRBV4-3 and J usage is TRBJ2-7, with 11 bases matching TRBD2. The CDR3 spans 16 residues. Per germline, CDR1 LGHNA and CDR2 YSLEER. The J segment lost 4 bases and the V segment lost 3 bases, leaving 8 bases of the junction unmatched.